This entry concerns a single TCR beta chain. Repertoires were generated with immunoSEQ multiplex PCR, while TCRdb's copy carries only in-frame clones and drops some. The table has some 31,000 clones, about 86% seen once. This entry is derived from a study of stem cell transplantation in POMP-related autoinflammatory disease. The CDR3 has 11 amino acids. J lost 13 bases, V lost 10 bases, and 9 bases had no gene match. Germline CDR1 is LNHNV and CDR2 is YYDKDF (reference sequence). The specimen was CD4+ T cells from PBMCs, collected before stem cell transplantation. This clonotype was sampled from a human donor with POMP-related autoinflammation and immune dysregulation (PRAID). The chain couples TRBV15 to TRBJ1-4; 7 nucleotides line up with TRBD1. The CDR3 reads CAKGGDSRLFF. CDR3 in DNA: TGTGCCAAAGGGGGGGACAGCCGACTGTTTTTT. Filled out from reference TRBV15 and TRBJ1-4, the complete variable domain reads DAMVIQNPRYQVTQFGKPVTLSCSQTLNHNVMYWYQQKSSQAPKLLFHYYDKDFNNEADTPDNFQSRRPNTSFCFLDIRSPGLGDTAMYLCAKGGDSRLFFGSGTQLSVL.